This TCR beta chain was identified during a study of T-cell memory formation after mild COVID-19. Study summary: TCR clusters were mostly donor specific.

Trimming removed 1 base from V and 4 bases from J; junction bases left unmatched: 3. This CDR3 region has 15 residues. Per germline, CDR1 MGHRA and CDR2 YSYEKL. MiXCR, run by TCRdb on the 5' RACE reads, gives a single entry per CDR3 protein. The repertoire includes approximately 250,000 distinct CDR3 sequences, less than 20% of them detected once, and 2% to 2.5% sits in the top ten. The material sequenced was PBMCs or a T cell subset sorted from them (not recorded which). The origin of this receptor is an adult woman who had mild COVID-19 (a few samples of this study predate the infection). Cell type and time point are not known. V and J are TRBV4-1 and TRBJ1-4; 7 bases align to TRBD1. The CDR3 DNA reads as TGCGCCAGCAGCCAAGTTGACAGGGTTAATGAAAAACTGTTTTTT. Amino acid sequence: CASSQVDRVNEKLFF.